These T cell receptor beta chains were read from a single sample in a study of vaccination and CD4 T cells after COVID-19. These TCRs are of unknown antigen specificity. TCRdb reanalysed the PCR reads using MiXCR and keeps one entry per CDR3 protein. Of around 4,000 distinct CDR3 sequences in the sample, 19% are singletons; the top ten hold about 20%. Sequencing was carried out using CD4+ T cells from blood, cultured in vitro. The origin of the receptors is a human donor who had recovered from COVID-19. The CDR3 runs from the conserved cysteine through the conserved F or W. Each record gives: clone size, V gene, D gene, J gene, CDR3 protein, CDR3 DNA. A D gene is named only where the DNA matches it firmly. Expanded clones get a size class; other rows say once, few or many, or leave the size out.

>few|TRBV2|TRBD1|TRBJ2-3
CASTSDGVVQGTQYF
TGTGCCAGCACCTCGGACGGTGTGGTACAGGGGACGCAGTATTTT
>few|TRBV7-3|.|TRBJ1-3
CASSPGQLFSGNTIYF
TGTGCCAGCAGCCCCGGACAGCTATTCTCTGGAAACACCATATATTTT
>medium-sized|TRBV2|.|TRBJ1-6
CASSLGGTSVGSPLHF
TGTGCCAGCAGCCTAGGGGGGACATCGGTTGGTTCACCCCTCCACTTT
>.|TRBV19|TRBD1|TRBJ2-7
CASSSTGQGYYEQYF
TGTGCCAGTAGTTCCACCGGACAGGGGTACTACGAGCAGTACTTC
>few|TRBV6-4|.|TRBJ2-2
CASKTGELFF
TGTGCCAGTAAAACCGGGGAGCTGTTTTTT
>few|TRBV10-3|.|TRBJ2-5
CATSLKETQYF
TGTGCCACCTCACTGAAAGAGACCCAGTACTTC
>medium-sized|TRBV6-5|TRBD1|TRBJ1-1
CASSSRGVNTEAFF
TGTGCCAGCAGTTCCAGGGGGGTGAACACTGAAGCTTTCTTT
>medium-sized|TRBV19|.|TRBJ2-2
CASSINEAVTGELFF
TGTGCCAGTAGTATAAACGAAGCAGTAACCGGGGAGCTGTTTTTT
>medium-sized|TRBV18|.|TRBJ1-2
CASSPREFTYGYTF
TGTGCCAGCTCACCAAGGGAGTTTACTTATGGCTACACCTTC
>few|TRBV12-3/TRBV12-4|.|TRBJ1-6
CASHSGQFNSPLHF
TGTGCCAGCCACTCCGGGCAATTCAATTCACCCCTCCACTTT
>few|TRBV20-1|TRBD1|TRBJ1-3
CSAGDRNSGNTIYF
TGCAGTGCTGGGGACAGAAACTCTGGAAACACCATATATTTT
>.|TRBV5-1|TRBD1|TRBJ2-2
CASSLDREVGELFF
TGCGCCAGCAGCCTGGACAGGGAGGTCGGGGAGCTGTTTTTT
>.|TRBV6-1|.|TRBJ2-5
CATLRQGWETQYF
TGTGCCACCCTTAGACAAGGTTGGGAGACCCAGTACTTC
>few|TRBV20-1|TRBD1|TRBJ1-1
CSAPGQGINTEAFF
TGCAGTGCCCCAGGACAGGGCATAAACACTGAAGCTTTCTTT
>large|TRBV6-1|.|TRBJ1-2
CASSPLPTPDGYTF
TGTGCCAGCAGTCCCCTCCCCACACCGGATGGCTACACCTTC
>.|TRBV4-2|TRBD2|TRBJ2-7
CASHLTTGGYVTEQYF
TGTGCCAGCCACCTTACCACGGGGGGATATGTCACCGAGCAGTACTTC
>medium-sized|TRBV19|.|TRBJ1-5
CASTTGPRQPQHF
TGTGCCAGTACTACGGGGCCCCGGCAGCCCCAGCATTTT
>medium-sized|TRBV6-2/TRBV6-3|TRBD1|TRBJ1-1
CAIQDRGGTEAFF
TGTGCCATCCAGGACAGGGGGGGAACTGAAGCTTTCTTT
>.|TRBV5-1|.|TRBJ2-3
CASSPTPNRAGTDTQYF
TGCGCCAGCAGCCCAACTCCGAACAGGGCCGGCACAGATACGCAGTATTTT
>few|TRBV5-1|.|TRBJ1-1
CASRRETEAFF
TGCGCCAGCAGGCGGGAGACTGAAGCTTTCTTT
>.|TRBV30|.|TRBJ1-6
CAWSVGQTNSPLHF
TGTGCCTGGAGCGTAGGACAGACTAATTCACCCCTCCACTTT
>medium-sized|TRBV27|TRBD1|TRBJ1-2
CASSYNGRTGASYTF
TGTGCCAGCAGCTATAACGGGCGGACAGGGGCGAGCTACACCTTC
>.|TRBV12-3/TRBV12-4|.|TRBJ1-1
CASSSTFEVNTEAFF
TGTGCCAGCAGTTCCACCTTCGAGGTGAACACTGAAGCTTTCTTT
>few|TRBV20-1|.|TRBJ2-5
CSAGQGGRRETQYF
TGCAGTGCTGGACAGGGAGGGAGGAGAGAGACCCAGTACTTC
>.|TRBV6-1|.|TRBJ2-7
CASSVGAQSEQYF
TGTGCCAGCAGCGTAGGGGCGCAGTCCGAGCAGTACTTC
>.|TRBV10-3|.|TRBJ1-6
CAISDGGRQSSSLHF
TGTGCCATCAGTGACGGGGGTAGACAGAGTTCATCCCTCCACTTT
>medium-sized|TRBV6-2/TRBV6-3|.|TRBJ1-1
CASRAGDLNTEAFF
TGTGCCAGCCGTGCGGGGGATTTAAATACTGAAGCTTTCTTT
>.|TRBV6-1|.|TRBJ1-2
CASTPMLETPNYGYTF
TGTGCCAGCACTCCCATGCTTGAGACACCAAACTATGGCTACACCTTC